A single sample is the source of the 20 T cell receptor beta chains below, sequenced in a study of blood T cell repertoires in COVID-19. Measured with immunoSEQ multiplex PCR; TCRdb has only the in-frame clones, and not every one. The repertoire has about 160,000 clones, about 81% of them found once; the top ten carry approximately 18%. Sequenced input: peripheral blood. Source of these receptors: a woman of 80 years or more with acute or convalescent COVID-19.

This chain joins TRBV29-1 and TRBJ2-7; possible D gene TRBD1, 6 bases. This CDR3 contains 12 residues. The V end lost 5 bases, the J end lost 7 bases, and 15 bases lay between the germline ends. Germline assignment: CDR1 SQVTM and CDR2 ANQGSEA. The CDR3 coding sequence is TGCAGCGTTATAGTCACAGGGAAAGAGCAGTACTTC. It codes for CSVIVTGKEQYF.

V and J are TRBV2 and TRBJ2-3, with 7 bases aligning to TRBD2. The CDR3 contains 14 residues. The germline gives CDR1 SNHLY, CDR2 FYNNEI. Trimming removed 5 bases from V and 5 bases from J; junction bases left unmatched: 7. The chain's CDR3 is CASSSALAIDTQYF. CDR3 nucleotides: TGTGCCAGCAGTTCGGCACTAGCGATAGATACGCAGTATTTT.

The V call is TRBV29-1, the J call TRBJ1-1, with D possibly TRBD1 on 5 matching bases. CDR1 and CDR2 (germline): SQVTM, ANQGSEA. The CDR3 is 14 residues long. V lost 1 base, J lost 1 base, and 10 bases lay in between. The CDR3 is CSVEGRQGNTEAFF. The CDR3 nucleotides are TGCAGCGTTGAAGGGCGGCAGGGGAACACTGAAGCTTTCTTT. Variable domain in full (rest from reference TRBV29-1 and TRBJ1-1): SAVISQKPSRDICQRGTSLTIQCQVDSQVTMMFWYRQQPGQSLTLIATANQGSEATYESGFVIDKFPISRPNLTFSTLTVSNMSPEDSSIYLCSVEGRQGNTEAFFGQGTRLTVV.

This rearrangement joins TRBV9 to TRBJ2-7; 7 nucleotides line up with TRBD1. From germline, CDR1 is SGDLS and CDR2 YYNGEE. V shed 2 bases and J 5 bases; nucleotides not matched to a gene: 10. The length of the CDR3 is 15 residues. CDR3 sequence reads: CASSVGEGAFNEQYF. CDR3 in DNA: TGTGCCAGCAGCGTGGGAGAGGGGGCGTTCAACGAGCAGTACTTC.

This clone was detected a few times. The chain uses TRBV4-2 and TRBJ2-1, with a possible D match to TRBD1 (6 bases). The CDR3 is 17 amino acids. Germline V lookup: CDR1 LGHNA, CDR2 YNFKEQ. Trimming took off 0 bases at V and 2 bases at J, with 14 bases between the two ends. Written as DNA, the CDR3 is TGTGCCAGCAGCCAAGATGGGGCAGGGGACCCCTACAATGAGCAGTTCTTC. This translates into CASSQDGAGDPYNEQFF.

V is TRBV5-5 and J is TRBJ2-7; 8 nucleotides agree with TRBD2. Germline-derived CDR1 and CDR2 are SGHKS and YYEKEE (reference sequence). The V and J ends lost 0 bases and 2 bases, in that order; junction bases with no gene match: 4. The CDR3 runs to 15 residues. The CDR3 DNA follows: TGTGCCAGCAGCTTGGACGGCGGGGGGACCTACGAGCAGTACTTC. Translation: CASSLDGGGTYEQYF.

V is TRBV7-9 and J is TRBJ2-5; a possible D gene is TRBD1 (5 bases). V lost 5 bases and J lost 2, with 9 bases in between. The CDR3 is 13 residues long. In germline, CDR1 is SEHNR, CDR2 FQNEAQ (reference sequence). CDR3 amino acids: CASSPRVQETQYF. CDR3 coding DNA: TGTGCCAGCAGCCCCAGGGTTCAAGAGACCCAGTACTTC. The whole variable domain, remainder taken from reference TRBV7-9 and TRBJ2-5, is DTGVSQNPRHKITKRGQNVTFRCDPISEHNRLYWYRQTLGQGPEFLTYFQNEAQLEKSRLLSDRFSAERPKGSFSTLEIQRTEQGDSAMYLCASSPRVQETQYFGPGTRLLVL.

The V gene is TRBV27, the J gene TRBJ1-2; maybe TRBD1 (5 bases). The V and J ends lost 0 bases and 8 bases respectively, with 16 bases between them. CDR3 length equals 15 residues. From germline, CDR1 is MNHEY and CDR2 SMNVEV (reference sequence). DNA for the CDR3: TGTGCCAGCAGTTTATCTACAGGCTCCTCTAGGGGCTACACCTTC. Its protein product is CASSLSTGSSRGYTF.

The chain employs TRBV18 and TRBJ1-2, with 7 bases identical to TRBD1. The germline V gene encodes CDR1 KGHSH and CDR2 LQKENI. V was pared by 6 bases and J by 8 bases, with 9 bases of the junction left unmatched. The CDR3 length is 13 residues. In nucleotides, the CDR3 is TGTGCCAGCTCCCCCAGGGGGGTTCTGGGCTACACCTTC. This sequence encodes CASSPRGVLGYTF.

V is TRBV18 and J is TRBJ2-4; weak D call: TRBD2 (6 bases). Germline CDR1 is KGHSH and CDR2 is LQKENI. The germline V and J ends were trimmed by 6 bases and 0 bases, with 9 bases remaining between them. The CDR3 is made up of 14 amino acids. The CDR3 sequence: CASSGGAAKNIQYF. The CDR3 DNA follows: TGTGCCAGCTCCGGCGGGGCAGCCAAAAACATTCAGTACTTC.

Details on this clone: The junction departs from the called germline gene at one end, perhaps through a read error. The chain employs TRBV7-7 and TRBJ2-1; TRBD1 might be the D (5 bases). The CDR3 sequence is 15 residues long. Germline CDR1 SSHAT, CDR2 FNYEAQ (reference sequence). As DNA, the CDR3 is TGTGCTAGCAGCTTGGGGCTATCTTCCTACAATGAGCAGTTCTTC. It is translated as CASSLGLSSYNEQFF. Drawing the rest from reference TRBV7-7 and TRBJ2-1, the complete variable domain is GAGVSQSPRYKVTKRGQDVTLRCDPISSHATLYWYQQALGQGPEFLTYFNYEAQPDKSGLPSDRFSAERPEGSISTLTIQRTEQRDSAMYRCASSLGLSSYNEQFFGPGTRLTVL.

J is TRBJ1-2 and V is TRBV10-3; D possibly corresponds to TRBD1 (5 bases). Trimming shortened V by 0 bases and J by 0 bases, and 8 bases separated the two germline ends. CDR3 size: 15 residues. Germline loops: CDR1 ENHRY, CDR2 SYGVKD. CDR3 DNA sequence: TGTGCCATCAGTGAGTCGACAGAAGCTAACTATGGCTACACCTTC. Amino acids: CAISESTEANYGYTF.

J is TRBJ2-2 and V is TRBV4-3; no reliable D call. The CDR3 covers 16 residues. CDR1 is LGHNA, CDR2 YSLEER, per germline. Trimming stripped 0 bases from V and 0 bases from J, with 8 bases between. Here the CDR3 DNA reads TGCGCCAGCAGCCAAGACGGCAGGTCGAACACCGGGGAGCTGTTTTTT. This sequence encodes CASSQDGRSNTGELFF.

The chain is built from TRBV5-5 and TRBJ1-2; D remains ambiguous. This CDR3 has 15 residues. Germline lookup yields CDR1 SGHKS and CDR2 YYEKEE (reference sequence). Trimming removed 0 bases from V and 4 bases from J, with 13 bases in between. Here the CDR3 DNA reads TGTGCCAGCAGCTTGGTCGGCAGGATCCTCTATGGCTACACCTTC. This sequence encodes CASSLVGRILYGYTF.

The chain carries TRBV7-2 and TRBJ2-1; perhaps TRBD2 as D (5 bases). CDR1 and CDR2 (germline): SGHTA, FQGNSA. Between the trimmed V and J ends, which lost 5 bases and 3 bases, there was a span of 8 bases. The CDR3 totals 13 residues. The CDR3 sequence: CASSRTLYNEQFF. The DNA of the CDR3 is TGTGCCAGCAGCCGGACTCTCTACAATGAGCAGTTCTTC.

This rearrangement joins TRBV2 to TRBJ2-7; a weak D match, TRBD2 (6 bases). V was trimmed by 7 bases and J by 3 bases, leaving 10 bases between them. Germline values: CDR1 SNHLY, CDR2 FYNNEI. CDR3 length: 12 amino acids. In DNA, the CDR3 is TGTGCCAGCAAACGGGAGAGCTACGAGCAGTACTTC. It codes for CASKRESYEQYF.

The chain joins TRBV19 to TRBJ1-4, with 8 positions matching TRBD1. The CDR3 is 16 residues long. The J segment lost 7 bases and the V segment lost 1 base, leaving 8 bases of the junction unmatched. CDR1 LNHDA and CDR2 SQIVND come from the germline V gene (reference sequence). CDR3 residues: CASSIVAGTGIEKLFF. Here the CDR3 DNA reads TGTGCCAGTAGTATAGTCGCCGGGACAGGAATTGAAAAACTGTTTTTT.

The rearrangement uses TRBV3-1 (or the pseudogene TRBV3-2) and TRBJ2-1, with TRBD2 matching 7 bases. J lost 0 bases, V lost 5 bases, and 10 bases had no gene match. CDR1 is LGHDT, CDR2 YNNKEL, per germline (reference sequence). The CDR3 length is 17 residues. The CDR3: CASSARLSSGSYNEQFF. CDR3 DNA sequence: TGTGCCAGCAGCGCACGTTTATCTAGCGGCTCCTACAATGAGCAGTTCTTC.

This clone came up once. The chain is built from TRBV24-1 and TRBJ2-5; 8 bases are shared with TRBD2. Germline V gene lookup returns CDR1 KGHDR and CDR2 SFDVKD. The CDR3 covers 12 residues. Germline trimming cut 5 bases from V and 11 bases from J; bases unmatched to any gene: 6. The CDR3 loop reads CATSGSQREQYF. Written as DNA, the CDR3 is TGTGCCACCAGTGGTTCTCAGCGGGAGCAGTACTTC.

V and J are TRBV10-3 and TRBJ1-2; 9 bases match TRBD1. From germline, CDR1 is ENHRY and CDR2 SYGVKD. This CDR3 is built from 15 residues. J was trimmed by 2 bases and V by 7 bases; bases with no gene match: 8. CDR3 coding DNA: TGTGCCATCACTGGGGGACAGGGCGAAAACTATGGCTACACCTTC. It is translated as CAITGGQGENYGYTF.